This TCR beta chain came from a study of shared clonotypes between healthy human individuals. The naive CD8 fraction comprised CD45RO-negative cells positively selected for CCR7 and excluded terminally differentiated effector memory CD45RA+ cells. Only in-frame clones appear in the TCRdb table, and some are missing; sequencing was by immunoSEQ multiplex PCR. The table shows more than 2 million clones, with less than 95% occurring only once. Germline V gives CDR1 LNHNV, CDR2 YYDKDF (reference sequence). The CDR3 is made up of 18 amino acids. Germline trimming cut 1 base from V and 5 bases from J; bases unmatched to any gene: 12.

The sequencing sample was made of naive CD8+ T cells sorted from blood. This sequence joins TRBV15 and TRBJ2-5, with 11 bases that match TRBD2. This TCR derives from a man younger than 30 in good health. CDR3 coding DNA: TGTGCCACCAGCAGAGTAATACTAGCGGGAGTCTTGGGTGAGACCCAGTACTTC. Amino acid sequence: CATSRVILAGVLGETQYF.